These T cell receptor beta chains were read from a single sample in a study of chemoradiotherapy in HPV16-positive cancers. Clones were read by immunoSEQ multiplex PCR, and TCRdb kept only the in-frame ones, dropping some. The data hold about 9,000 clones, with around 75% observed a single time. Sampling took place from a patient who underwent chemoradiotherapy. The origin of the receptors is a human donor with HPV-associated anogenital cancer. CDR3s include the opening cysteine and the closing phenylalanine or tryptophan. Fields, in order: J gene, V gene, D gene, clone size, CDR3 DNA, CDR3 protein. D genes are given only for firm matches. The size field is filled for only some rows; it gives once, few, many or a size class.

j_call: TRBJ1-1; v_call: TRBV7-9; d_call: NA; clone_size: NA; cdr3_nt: TGTGCCAGCAGCTCCGTCGGGGGGCGAACTGAAGCTTTCTTT; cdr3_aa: CASSSVGGRTEAFF
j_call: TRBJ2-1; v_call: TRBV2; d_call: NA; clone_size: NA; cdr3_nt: TGTGCCAGCAGTGAGTTAGGGCAGGGAAATGAGCAGTTCTTC; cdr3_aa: CASSELGQGNEQFF
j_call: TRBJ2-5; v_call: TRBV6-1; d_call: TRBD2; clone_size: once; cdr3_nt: TGTGCCAGCAGAGATAGCGGGGGGCGGGAGACCCAGTACTTC; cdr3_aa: CASRDSGGRETQYF
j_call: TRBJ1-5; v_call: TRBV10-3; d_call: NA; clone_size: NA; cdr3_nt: TGTGCCATCAGTGATTCTGGGTATCAGCCCCAGCATTTT; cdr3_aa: CAISDSGYQPQHF
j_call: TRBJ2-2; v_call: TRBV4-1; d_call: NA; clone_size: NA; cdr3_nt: TGCGCCAGCAGCCAAGATCCTCGGGGCTCAAACACCGGGGAGCTGTTTTTT; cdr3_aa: CASSQDPRGSNTGELFF
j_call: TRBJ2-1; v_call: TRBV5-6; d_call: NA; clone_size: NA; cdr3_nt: TGTGCCAGCAGCGATTACAATGAGCAGTTCTTC; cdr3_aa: CASSDYNEQFF
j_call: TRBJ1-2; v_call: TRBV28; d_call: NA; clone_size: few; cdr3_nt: TGTGCCAGCACCGTTAACACAAACTATGGCTACACCTTC; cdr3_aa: CASTVNTNYGYTF
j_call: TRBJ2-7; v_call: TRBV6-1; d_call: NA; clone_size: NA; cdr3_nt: TGTGCCAGCAGTGAAGCCTGGCGGGGATTGTACGAGCAGTACTTC; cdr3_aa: CASSEAWRGLYEQYF
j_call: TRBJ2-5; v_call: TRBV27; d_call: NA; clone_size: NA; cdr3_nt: TGTGCCAGCAGTTCCTCTCCGAGGGAGACCCAGTACTTC; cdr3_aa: CASSSSPRETQYF
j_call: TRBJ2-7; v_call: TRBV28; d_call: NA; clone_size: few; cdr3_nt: TGTGCCAGCAGACTAGCCGCTACCTACGAGCAGTACTTC; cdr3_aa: CASRLAATYEQYF
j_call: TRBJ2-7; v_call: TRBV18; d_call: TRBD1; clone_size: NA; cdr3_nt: TGTGCCAGCTCACCCCAGGGCCGACAGGGCGTTTACGAGCAGTACTTC; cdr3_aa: CASSPQGRQGVYEQYF
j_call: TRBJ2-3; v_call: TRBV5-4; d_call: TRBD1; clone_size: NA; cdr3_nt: TGTGCCAGCAGCTTCGGTAGGGGGCAGGGCACAGATACGCAGTATTTT; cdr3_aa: CASSFGRGQGTDTQYF
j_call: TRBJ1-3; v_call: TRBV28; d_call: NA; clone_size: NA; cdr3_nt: TGTGCCAGCAGTTTACTGCAGGGAAACACCATATATTTT; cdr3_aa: CASSLLQGNTIYF
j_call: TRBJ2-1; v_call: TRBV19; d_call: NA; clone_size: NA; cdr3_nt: TGTGCCAGTAGTATGAAATCGGGTGGAGCGGGCGACAATGAGCAGTTCTTC; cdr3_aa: CASSMKSGGAGDNEQFF
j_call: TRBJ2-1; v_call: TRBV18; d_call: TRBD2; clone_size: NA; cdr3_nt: TGTGCCAGCTCACCTCGCGTGGGGGGGATGACCTACAATGAGCAGTTCTTC; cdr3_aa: CASSPRVGGMTYNEQFF
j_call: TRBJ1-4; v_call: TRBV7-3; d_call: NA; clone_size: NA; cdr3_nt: TGTGCCAGCAGCTTGAACCCGGGACCTAATGAAAAACTGTTTTTT; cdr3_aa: CASSLNPGPNEKLFF
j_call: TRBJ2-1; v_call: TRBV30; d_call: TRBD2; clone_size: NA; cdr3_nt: TGTGCCTGGAGTGTACTAGCGAGTCCGTTCTTC; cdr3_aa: CAWSVLASPFF
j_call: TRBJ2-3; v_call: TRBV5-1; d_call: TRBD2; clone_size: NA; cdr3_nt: TGCGCCAGCAGCCCGACTAGCGGTTATAGCACAGATACGCAGTATTTT; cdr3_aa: CASSPTSGYSTDTQYF
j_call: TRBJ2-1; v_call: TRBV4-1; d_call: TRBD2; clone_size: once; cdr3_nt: TGCGCCAGCAGCCAAACATGGAGCGGGGGGGCTCATGAGCAGTTCTTC; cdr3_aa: CASSQTWSGGAHEQFF
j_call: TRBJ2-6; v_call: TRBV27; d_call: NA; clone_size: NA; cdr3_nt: TGTGCCAGCAGTTTATCGATATGGAGCTCTGGGGCCAACGTCCTGACTTTC; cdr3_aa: CASSLSIWSSGANVLTF
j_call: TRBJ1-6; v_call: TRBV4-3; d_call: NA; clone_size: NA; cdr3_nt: TGCGCCAGCAGCCAAACAGGGAATTCACCCCTCCACTTT; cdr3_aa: CASSQTGNSPLHF
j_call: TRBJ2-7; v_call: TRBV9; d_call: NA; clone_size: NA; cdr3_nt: TGTGCCAGCAGCGTACTAGCATCCGGGACATCCTACGAGCAGTACTTC; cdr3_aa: CASSVLASGTSYEQYF
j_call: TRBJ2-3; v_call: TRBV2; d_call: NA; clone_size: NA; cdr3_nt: TGTGCCAGCAGAAATCGGGTTGGAGATACGCAGTATTTT; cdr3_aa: CASRNRVGDTQYF
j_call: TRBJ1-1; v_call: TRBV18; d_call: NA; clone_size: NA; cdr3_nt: TGTGCCAGCTCACCAGTCAGGCGGGTCACTGAAGCTTTCTTT; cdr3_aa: CASSPVRRVTEAFF
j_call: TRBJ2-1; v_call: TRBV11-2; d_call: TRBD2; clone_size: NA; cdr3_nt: TGTGCCAGCAGCTTCGGAGGCGGGGGAGTTTTCAATGAGCAGTTCTTC; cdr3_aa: CASSFGGGGVFNEQFF
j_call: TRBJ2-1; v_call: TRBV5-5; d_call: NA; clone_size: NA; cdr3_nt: TGTGCCAGCAGCTTGGGGGTGACGGCGGCCTACAATGAGCAGTTCTTC; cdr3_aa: CASSLGVTAAYNEQFF
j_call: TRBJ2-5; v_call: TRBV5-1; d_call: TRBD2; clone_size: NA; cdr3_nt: TGCGCCAGCAGCGCCGGACTAGCGGCGTGGGAGACCCAGTACTTC; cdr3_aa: CASSAGLAAWETQYF
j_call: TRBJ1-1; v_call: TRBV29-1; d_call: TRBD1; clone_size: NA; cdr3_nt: TGCAGCGTTGAAGATCCACAGGGGAGGAATAGGAAGACTGAAGCTTTCTTT; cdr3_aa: CSVEDPQGRNRKTEAFF
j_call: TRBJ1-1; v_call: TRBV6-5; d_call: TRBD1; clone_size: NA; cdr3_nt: TGTGCCAGCAGTTACCCGGGACAGGGGAAAGCTTTCTTT; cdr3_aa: CASSYPGQGKAFF
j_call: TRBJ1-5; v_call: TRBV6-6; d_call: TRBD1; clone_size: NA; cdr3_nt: TGTGCCAGCAGCCGGACAGGGGCAAATCAGCCCCAGCATTTT; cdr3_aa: CASSRTGANQPQHF
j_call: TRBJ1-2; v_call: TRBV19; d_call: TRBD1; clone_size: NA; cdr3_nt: TGTGCCAGTAGTAACGGACAGGGCATCTATGGCTACACCTTC; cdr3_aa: CASSNGQGIYGYTF
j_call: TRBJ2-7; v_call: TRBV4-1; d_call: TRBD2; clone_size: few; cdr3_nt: TGCGCCAGCAGCCAAGATTCTAGCGGGATGATCTACGAGCAGTACTTC; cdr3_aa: CASSQDSSGMIYEQYF
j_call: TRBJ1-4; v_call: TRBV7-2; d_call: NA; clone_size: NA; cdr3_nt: TGTGCCAGCAGCTTAGATCGGGTTAATGAAAAACTGTTTTTT; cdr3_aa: CASSLDRVNEKLFF
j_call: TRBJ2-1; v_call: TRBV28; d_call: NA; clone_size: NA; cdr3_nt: TGTGCCAGCAGTTTAAACGGGGGCTCCTACAATGAGCAGTTCTTC; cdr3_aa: CASSLNGGSYNEQFF
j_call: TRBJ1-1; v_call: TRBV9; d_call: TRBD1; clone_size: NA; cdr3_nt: TGTGCCAGCAGCGTAGGACAGGGAAGTGAAGCTTTCTTT; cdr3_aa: CASSVGQGSEAFF
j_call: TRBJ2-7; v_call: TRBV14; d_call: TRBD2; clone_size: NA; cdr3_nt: TGTGCCAGCAGCCAAGTAGAACTAGCGGGACACTACGAGCAGTACTTC; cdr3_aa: CASSQVELAGHYEQYF
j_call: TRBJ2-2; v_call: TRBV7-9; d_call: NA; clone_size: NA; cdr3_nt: TGTGCCAGCAGCTTAGGGGGGAACACCGGGGAGCTGTTTTTT; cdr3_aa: CASSLGGNTGELFF
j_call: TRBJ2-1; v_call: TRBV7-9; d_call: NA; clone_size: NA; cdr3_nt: TGTGCCAGCAGCTTAGTTGATAGGGTGGATGAGCAGTTCTTC; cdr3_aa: CASSLVDRVDEQFF
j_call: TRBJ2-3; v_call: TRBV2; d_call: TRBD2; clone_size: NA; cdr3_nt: TGTGCCAGCAAGAGACTAGCAGCAGATACGCAGTATTTT; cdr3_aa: CASKRLAADTQYF
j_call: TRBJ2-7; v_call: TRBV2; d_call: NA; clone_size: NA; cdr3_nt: TGTGCCACTAACCGGGACCGGAGCTCCTACGAGCAGTACTTC; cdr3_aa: CATNRDRSSYEQYF
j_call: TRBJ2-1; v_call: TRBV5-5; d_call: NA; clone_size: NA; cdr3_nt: TGTGCCAGCAGCTTTCGTGGAAACCGTGAGCAGTTCTTC; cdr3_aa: CASSFRGNREQFF
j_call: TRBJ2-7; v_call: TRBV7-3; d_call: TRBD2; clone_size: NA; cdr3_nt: TGTGCCAGCAGCGTTACTAGCGGTCCCTACGAGCAGTACTTC; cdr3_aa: CASSVTSGPYEQYF
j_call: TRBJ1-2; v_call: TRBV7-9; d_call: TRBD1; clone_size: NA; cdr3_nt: TGTGCCAGCAGCCCCCCGGGACAGGGGGCAAGGGGCTACACCTTC; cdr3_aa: CASSPPGQGARGYTF
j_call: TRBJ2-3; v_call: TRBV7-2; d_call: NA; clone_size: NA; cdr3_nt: TGTGCCAGCAGCTTAGCGGAGGGAGCAGATACGCAGTATTTT; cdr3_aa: CASSLAEGADTQYF
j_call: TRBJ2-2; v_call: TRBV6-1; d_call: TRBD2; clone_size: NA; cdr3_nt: TGTGCCAGCAGTGATCGGGGACTAGCGGGACCAACCGGGGAGCTGTTTTTT; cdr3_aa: CASSDRGLAGPTGELFF
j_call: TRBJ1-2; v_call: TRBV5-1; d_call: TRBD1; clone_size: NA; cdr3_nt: TGCGCCAGCAGCTCCACAGGGGGCAGGTATGGCTACACCTTC; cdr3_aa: CASSSTGGRYGYTF
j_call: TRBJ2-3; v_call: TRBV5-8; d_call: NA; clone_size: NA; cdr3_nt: TGTGCCAGCAGGCCTGTAGGAGATCCAGTCCATACGCAGTATTTT; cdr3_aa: CASRPVGDPVHTQYF